This entry describes one T cell receptor beta chain. The data belong to a study of regulatory T cells in long-lasting Graves disease. Arm-PCR of CDR3 regions and iRepertoire HTBI primers were used to build TCR beta libraries. TCRdb re-called the multiplex PCR reads with MiXCR, one entry per CDR3 protein. The sample contains 680,000 or so distinct CDR3 sequences, 16% of which appear only once. CDR3 size: 12 residues. The V and J ends lost 3 bases and 6 bases respectively, with 7 bases between them. Germline V gene data show CDR1 as SEHNR and CDR2 as FQNEAQ (reference sequence). Regarding time point: newly diagnosed GD, antithyroid drugs for less than 3 months. The TCR library used RNA extracted from PBMCs. This sample was also put to use in a study of T cells in Graves' hyperthyroidism and ophthalmopathy. According to that study: Used for diagnoses were clinical symptoms, serum thyroxine and TRAb, thyroid ultrasound and orbital computed tomography.

The sequence was obtained from a woman in her thirties with Graves disease. V is TRBV7-9 and J is TRBJ2-3, with D unclear. The sequencing used peripheral blood mononuclear cells (PBMCs), collected at new diagnosis, from a patient treated with antithyroid drugs. The CDR3 here is CASSFNLDTQYF. The CDR3 nucleotides are TGTGCCAGCAGCTTTAATTTGGATACGCAGTATTTT.